The rows below give T cell receptor beta chains drawn from one sample of a study of shared clonotypes between healthy human individuals. This table comes from immunoSEQ multiplex PCR, and its TCRdb copy is limited to in-frame clones, with some not included. Seen here are roughly 1,100,000 clones, roughly 80% observed once, and the top ten hold approximately 1.3%. The sample comprised memory CD4+ T cells sorted from blood. Every receptor here comes from a man aged 18 to 29 in good health. CDR3s include the opening cysteine and the closing phenylalanine or tryptophan. The D gene is left open where the match is weak. Rows may omit the clone size; those that give it use once, few, many or a size class.

>TRBD1|TRBJ1-1|TRBV2|-
TGTGCCAGCAGTAACGGACAGGGGGAAGCTTTCTTT
CASSNGQGEAFF
>TRBD1|TRBJ2-5|TRBV19|-
TGTGCCAGTAGTTTGAACAGGGGACCCCAAGAGACCCAGTACTTC
CASSLNRGPQETQYF
>TRBD2|TRBJ2-7|TRBV13|-
TGTGCCAGCAGTCCCGCTACTAGCGGGAGGCCGGAGCAGTACTTC
CASSPATSGRPEQYF
>-|TRBJ1-5|TRBV11-2|few
TGTGCCAGCAGCTTAGATCTCGGTAATCAGCCCCAGCATTTT
CASSLDLGNQPQHF
>TRBD1|TRBJ1-5|TRBV11-2|few
TGTGCCAGCAGCCCCGGAAACAGGGGGCTGAGGCAGCCCCAGCATTTT
CASSPGNRGLRQPQHF
>TRBD2|TRBJ2-1|TRBV12-5|-
TGTGCTAGTGGTTTGGGGACTAGGACCTACAATGAGCAGTTCTTC
CASGLGTRTYNEQFF
>TRBD2|TRBJ2-7|TRBV6-1|-
TGTGCCAGCAGCCGTAGCGGGTACAACTCCTACGAGCAGTACTTC
CASSRSGYNSYEQYF
>TRBD1|TRBJ2-5|TRBV7-2|-
TGTGCCAGCAGCCTGGACAGGACGAGTTGGCAGACCCAGTACTTC
CASSLDRTSWQTQYF
>-|TRBJ2-1|TRBV5-4|-
TGTGCCAGCAGCTTGGACAGATACAATGAGCAGTTCTTC
CASSLDRYNEQFF
>-|TRBJ2-1|TRBV5-1|-
TGCGCCAGCAGCTTGTCAGGGGGGCCCTCCTACAATGAGCAGTTCTTC
CASSLSGGPSYNEQFF
>-|TRBJ2-4|TRBV2|-
TGTGCCAGCAGTGAACAGCTCGGGACGTCGGGCAACATTCAGTACTTC
CASSEQLGTSGNIQYF
>-|TRBJ2-7|TRBV6-1|-
TGTGCCAGCATGAGGACAGCCTCCTACGAGCAGTACTTC
CASMRTASYEQYF
>-|TRBJ2-7|TRBV7-8|-
TGTGCCAGCAGCTCTATGCTTTCTAACGAGCAGTACTTC
CASSSMLSNEQYF
>TRBD2|TRBJ2-2|TRBV5-6|-
TGTGCCAGCACCGTAGCGGGATCCTCCATTAGGACCGGGGAGCTGTTTTTT
CASTVAGSSIRTGELFF
>TRBD2|TRBJ2-1|TRBV4-3|-
TGCGCCAGCAGCCAAGAGGGTGGCGGGAGAACTCATGAGCAGTTCTTC
CASSQEGGGRTHEQFF